This T cell receptor beta chain was identified in a study of cytomegalovirus exposure and HLA in healthy donors. As for this clone: Its antigen is not identified.

Trimming cost V 1 base and J 3 bases; bases outside gene matches: 8. The germline CDR1 and CDR2 sequences are MGHRA and YSYEKL. The CDR3 contains 18 residues. The protocol was immunoSEQ multiplex PCR, while the TCRdb copy is restricted to in-frame clones and leaves out a portion. The profile shows 150,000 to 200,000 clones, 95% to 97% of them singletons. Study results and caveats: In vitro data verified three CMV-associated chains as specific for CMV antigens. A subsequent analysis found that TCR clusters from the first cohort also tended to co-occur in the 90 to 150 validation repertoires, with 94% of cluster scores above 0. The study labeled more than 150 TCR beta chains cytomegalovirus-associated.

This clonotype was sampled from a woman under 30 in good health and CMV-seronegative. Sequencing was performed on PBMCs. The rearrangement joins TRBV4-1 to TRBJ2-3, with 12 bases that match TRBD2. This chain's CDR3 is CASSQGRLAGGLTDTQYF. The DNA for the CDR3 is TGCGCCAGCAGCCAAGGAAGGCTAGCGGGGGGGCTGACAGATACGCAGTATTTT.